Below, 14 T cell receptor beta chains from the same sample are listed, as sequenced in a study of CD8 T cells in ankylosing spondylitis. TCRdb ran MiXCR on the 5' RACE reads and lists one entry per CDR3 protein. There are a few hundred thousand distinct CDR3 sequences in the sample; roughly 20% occur only once, and around 12% lies in the top ten. The sequencing input was blood, either unsorted or a sorted T cell fraction (not recorded which). These receptors all come from a male donor with ankylosing spondylitis or in good health (not recorded which).

This clonotype was picked up a small number of times. CDR3 protein: CSARGGAEGVGEQYF. The CDR3 DNA is TGCAGTGCAAGGGGTGGGGCTGAAGGAGTCGGCGAGCAGTACTTC. The rearrangement links TRBV20-1 to TRBJ2-7; tentative D call: TRBD1 (5 bases). V lost 6 bases and J lost 6, with 24 bases in between. Germline lookup yields CDR1 DFQATT and CDR2 SNEGSKA (reference sequence). CDR3 length: 15 residues.

The CDR3 DNA follows: TGCGCCAGCAGCTTGGTCGGACAGACCTACGAGCAGTACTTC. It specifies CASSLVGQTYEQYF. The chain uses TRBV5-1 and TRBJ2-7, with a weak D call TRBD1 (6 bases). Per the germline V gene, CDR1 is SGHRS and CDR2 is YFSETQ. V was shortened by 0 bases and J by 2 bases, with 9 bases between the two germline ends. The CDR3 covers 14 residues.

This chain uses TRBV24-1 with TRBJ2-5, with TRBD1 matching over 9 bases. This CDR3 contains 17 residues. The J segment lost 5 bases and the V segment lost 3 bases, leaving 12 bases of the junction unmatched. Germline V gene data show CDR1 as KGHDR and CDR2 as SFDVKD. Written as DNA, the CDR3 is TGTGCCACCAGTGATCGAGACTCAGGGACAGGGTACGAGACCCAGTACTTC. It specifies CATSDRDSGTGYETQYF.

The table lists this clonotype with a few counts. The V and J genes are TRBV29-1 and TRBJ2-3; D gene uncertain. CDR3 length equals 13 residues. Germline V CDR1 and CDR2: SQVTM, ANQGSEA. Trimming left V 5 bases short and J 1 base short, with 10 bases between. The CDR3 sequence is CSVPKTRTDTQYF. DNA for the CDR3: TGCAGCGTTCCCAAAACCCGCACAGATACGCAGTATTTT.

This clonotype was seen a handful of times. The chain employs TRBV2 and TRBJ2-1; no clear D gene. V lost 2 bases and J 8 bases, leaving 13 bases between the germline ends. Germline values: CDR1 SNHLY, CDR2 FYNNEI. The CDR3 is made up of 14 amino acids. The CDR3 here is CASSEQVRVDEQFF. The CDR3, as DNA: TGTGCCAGCAGTGAACAGGTACGAGTCGATGAGCAGTTCTTC.

This clonotype was recorded at least ten times. This chain connects TRBV12-3 or TRBV12-4 to TRBJ2-3; 7 bases are shared with TRBD2. This CDR3 contains 15 residues. J gave up 2 bases and V 3 bases, and 5 bases lay outside the gene matches. CDR3 DNA: TGTGCCAGCAGTTTTGTTCTAGCGGTCACAGATACGCAGTATTTT. As protein: CASSFVLAVTDTQYF.

This clonotype was counted a few times. The V and J genes are TRBV11-1 and TRBJ1-2, with unresolved D. There are 18 residues in the CDR3. Germline values: CDR1 SGHAT, CDR2 FQDESV (reference sequence). The V gene lost 1 base and the J gene lost 0 bases, with 18 bases spanning the gap. In DNA form, the CDR3 reads TGTGCCAGCAGCTTAGTATCGGCGGCTACCCTAGCTAACTATGGCTACACCTTC. It codes for CASSLVSAATLANYGYTF. The full variable domain, with the rest looked up from reference TRBV11-1 and TRBJ1-2, is EAEVAQSPRYKITEKSQAVAFWCDPISGHATLYWYRQILGQGPELLVQFQDESVVDDSQLPKDRFSAERLKGVDSTLKIQPAELGDSAMYLCASSLVSAATLANYGYTFGSGTRLTVV.

The chain couples TRBV7-9 to TRBJ2-1, with no clear D. Germline V gives CDR1 SEHNR, CDR2 FQNEAQ (reference sequence). CDR3 length equals 14 residues. The V end lost 1 base, the J end lost 5 bases, and 9 bases lay between the germline ends. CDR3 sequence (DNA): TGTGCCAGCAGCTTAGAGGTGGGGAACAATGAGCAGTTCTTC. Protein product: CASSLEVGNNEQFF.

The V gene is TRBV12-3 or TRBV12-4, the J gene TRBJ2-5, with 10 bases matching TRBD1. This CDR3 region has 17 residues. The ends lost 1 base at V and 4 bases at J; junction bases unmatched: 9. The CDR3 DNA sequence: TGTGCCAGCAGTTTAGTGGAAGACAGGGGGCCTGCAGAGACCCAGTACTTC. As protein: CASSLVEDRGPAETQYF.

The V gene is TRBV4-1, the J gene TRBJ2-7, with TRBD1 identical over 8 bases. J was trimmed by 2 bases and V by 3 bases; bases with no gene match: 6. The germline V gene encodes CDR1 MGHRA and CDR2 YSYEKL. The CDR3 has 15 amino acids. The DNA for the CDR3 is TGCGCCAGCAGCCAGATGGCAGGGGGCCCCTACGAGCAGTACTTC. Protein: CASSQMAGGPYEQYF.

The gene calls are TRBV4-1 and TRBJ1-6; 8 bases are a match to TRBD1. This CDR3 has 15 residues. Germline assignment: CDR1 MGHRA and CDR2 YSYEKL. V dropped 4 bases and J dropped 7; count of bases not matched to a gene: 6. As DNA, the CDR3 is TGCGCCAGCAGCCCCCGGACAGGGAGGAATTCACCCCTCCACTTT. This sequence encodes CASSPRTGRNSPLHF.

This chain connects TRBV20-1 to TRBJ2-5; 9 bases are a match to TRBD1. CDR1 and CDR2 (germline): DFQATT, SNEGSKA (reference sequence). There are 16 residues in the CDR3. V was pared by 0 bases and J by 4 bases, with 9 bases of the junction left unmatched. The CDR3 loop reads CSARDPTGTGPETQYF. The CDR3 nucleotides read TGCAGTGCTAGAGATCCTACCGGGACAGGGCCAGAGACCCAGTACTTC.

J is TRBJ2-3 and V is TRBV11-2; 11 nucleotides line up with TRBD2. This CDR3 comprises 15 residues. V lost 2 bases and J lost 6; bases outside the gene matches: 4. The germline CDR1 and CDR2 sequences are SGHAT and FQNNGV. Here the CDR3 reads CASSLLAGGVDTQYF. CDR3 in DNA: TGTGCCAGCAGCTTACTAGCGGGGGGTGTGGATACGCAGTATTTT. Full variable domain (missing parts from reference TRBV11-2 and TRBJ2-3): EAGVAQSPRYKIIEKRQSVAFWCNPISGHATLYWYQQILGQGPKLLIQFQNNGVVDDSQLPKDRFSAERLKGVDSTLKIQPAKLEDSAVYLCASSLLAGGVDTQYFGPGTRLTVL.

This clonotype has more than one count but fewer than ten. V and J are TRBV27 and TRBJ2-7; 12 bases map to TRBD2. CDR1 is MNHEY, CDR2 SMNVEV, per germline (reference sequence). This CDR3 is built from 15 residues. After removal of 4 bases from V and 4 bases from J, the junction contained 5 bases not matched to a gene. CDR3 DNA sequence: TGTGCCAGCAGTTCCGGACTAGCGGGGTTGTACGAGCAGTACTTC. This sequence encodes CASSSGLAGLYEQYF.